Sequencing of this TCR beta chain was carried out in a study of CD8+ T cells in alopecia areata. Study overall: The tofacitinib course ran for 6 to 18 months and was followed by 6 months off drug.

RNA was isolated and reverse transcribed to cDNA, the sequencing template. The assay was immunoSEQ multiplex PCR, and TCRdb's table has in-frame clones only and misses some. The table has about 69,000 clones, roughly 60% seen once. The sequencing here drew on CD8+ T cells sorted from blood, taken at week 0. This receptor was taken from a human donor with alopecia areata.

CDR3 residues: CAIIPDGVQPYNEQFF. The CDR3 DNA reads TGTGCCATTATACCGGACGGCGTGCAACCTTACAATGAGCAGTTCTTC. The gene calls are TRBV10-3 and TRBJ2-1; D unclear. In germline, CDR1 is ENHRY, CDR2 SYGVKD. The V and J ends lost 9 bases and 4 bases respectively, with 22 bases between them. This CDR3 has 16 amino acids.